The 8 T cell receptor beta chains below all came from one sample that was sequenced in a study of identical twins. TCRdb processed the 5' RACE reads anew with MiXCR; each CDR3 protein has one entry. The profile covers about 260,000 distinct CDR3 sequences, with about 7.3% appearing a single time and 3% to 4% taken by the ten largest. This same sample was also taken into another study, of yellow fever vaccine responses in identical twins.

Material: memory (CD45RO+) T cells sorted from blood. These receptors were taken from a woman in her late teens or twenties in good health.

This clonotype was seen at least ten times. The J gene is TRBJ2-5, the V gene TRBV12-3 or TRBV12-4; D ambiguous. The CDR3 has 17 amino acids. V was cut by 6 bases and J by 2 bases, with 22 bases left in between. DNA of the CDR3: TGTGCCAGCAGCTCCCTCAACCCATACGACCAGCAAGAGACCCAGTACTTC. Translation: CASSSLNPYDQQETQYF.

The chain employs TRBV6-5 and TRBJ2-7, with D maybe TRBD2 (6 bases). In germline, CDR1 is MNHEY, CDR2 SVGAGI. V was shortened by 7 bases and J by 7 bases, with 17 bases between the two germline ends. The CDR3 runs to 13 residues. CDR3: CASTSPLGREQYF. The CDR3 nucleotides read TGTGCCAGCACTTCCCCCCTGGGGAGGGAGCAGTACTTC.

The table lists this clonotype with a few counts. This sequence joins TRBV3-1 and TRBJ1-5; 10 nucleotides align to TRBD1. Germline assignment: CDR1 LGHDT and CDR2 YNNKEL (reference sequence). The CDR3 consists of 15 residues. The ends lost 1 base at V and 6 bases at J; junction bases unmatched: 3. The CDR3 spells CASSQGTGGLQPQHF. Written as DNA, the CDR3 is TGTGCCAGCAGCCAAGGGACAGGGGGTCTTCAGCCCCAGCATTTT.

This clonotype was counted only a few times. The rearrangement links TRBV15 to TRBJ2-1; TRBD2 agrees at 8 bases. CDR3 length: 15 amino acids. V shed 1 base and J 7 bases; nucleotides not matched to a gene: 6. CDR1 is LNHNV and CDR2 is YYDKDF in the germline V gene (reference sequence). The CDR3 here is CATSRGAGGSNEQFF. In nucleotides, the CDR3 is TGTGCCACCAGCAGAGGGGCGGGGGGATCGAATGAGCAGTTCTTC. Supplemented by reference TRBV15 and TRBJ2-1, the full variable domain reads DAMVIQNPRYQVTQFGKPVTLSCSQTLNHNVMYWYQQKSSQAPKLLFHYYDKDFNNEADTPDNFQSRRPNTSFCFLDIRSPGLGDTAMYLCATSRGAGGSNEQFFGPGTRLTVL.

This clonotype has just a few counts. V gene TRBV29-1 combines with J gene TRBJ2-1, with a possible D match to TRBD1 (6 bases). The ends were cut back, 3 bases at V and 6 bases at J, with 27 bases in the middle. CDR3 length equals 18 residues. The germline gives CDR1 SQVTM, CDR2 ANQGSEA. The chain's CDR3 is CSVEAQGKGRKGLNEQFF. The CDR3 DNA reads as TGCAGCGTTGAGGCACAGGGTAAGGGAAGAAAAGGACTCAATGAGCAGTTCTTC.

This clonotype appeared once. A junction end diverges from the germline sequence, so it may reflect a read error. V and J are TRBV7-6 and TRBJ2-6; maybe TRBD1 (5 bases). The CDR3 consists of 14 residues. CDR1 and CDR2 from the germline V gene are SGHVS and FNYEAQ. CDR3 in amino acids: CAIQGFSGANVLSF. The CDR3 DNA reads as TGTGCCATTCAGGGTTTCTCTGGGGCCAACGTCCTGTCTTTC.

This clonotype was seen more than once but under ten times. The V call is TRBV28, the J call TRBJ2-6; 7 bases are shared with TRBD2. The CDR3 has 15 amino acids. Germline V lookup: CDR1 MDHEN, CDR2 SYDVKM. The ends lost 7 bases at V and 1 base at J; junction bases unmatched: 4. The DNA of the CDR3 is TGTGCCAGCACCTTGGGGGGGTCTGGGGCCAACGTCCTGACTTTC. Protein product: CASTLGGSGANVLTF.

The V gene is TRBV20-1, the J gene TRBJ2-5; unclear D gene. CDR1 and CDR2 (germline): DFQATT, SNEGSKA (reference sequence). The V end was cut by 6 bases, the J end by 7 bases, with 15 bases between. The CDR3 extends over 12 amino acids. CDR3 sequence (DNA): TGCAGTGCCCCTAAAGCAGTGGGGACCCAGTACTTC. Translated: CSAPKAVGTQYF.